The present TCR beta chain was sequenced within a study of shared clonotypes between healthy human individuals. On the study more broadly: Aged 18 to 49, the donors were a couple of women and a few men.

In regard to this clone: Its cognate antigen is unknown. Within the sample, other DNA sequences also encode this same CDR3.

Terminally differentiated effector memory CD45RA+ cells were excluded by CCR7 positive selection of CD45RO-negative cells. CDR3 length: 13 amino acids. The germline V gene has CDR1 LGHNA and CDR2 YSLEER. V shed 1 base and J shed 0 bases, with 4 bases lying between them. Study-level results: The diversity represented, both genetic and in exposure history, was limited by few donors.

Profiling relied on immunoSEQ multiplex PCR, and the TCRdb table lists in-frame clones only, not all of them. Of about 1,900,000 clones in the sample, over 85% were seen once. This chain joins TRBV4-3 and TRBJ2-7; no firm D call. This clonotype originated in a man in his late teens or twenties in good health. Specimen: naive CD8+ T cells sorted from blood. The CDR3 bases are TGCGCCAGCAGCCAAGGTAACTCCTACGAGCAGTACTTC. As protein: CASSQGNSYEQYF.